Each of the 28 T cell receptor beta chains below was sequenced from the same sample in a study of OX40 agonist ivuxolimab in advanced cancers. Some clones are missing from TCRdb's copy, which holds only in-frame ones; the method was immunoSEQ multiplex PCR. The sample consists of over 15,000 clones, about nine tenths of them appearing once. This specimen consisted of CD4+ or CD8+ T cells sorted from blood, obtained in a trial of the OX40 agonist ivuxolimab. The receptors derive from an adult with an advanced solid tumor such as melanoma, head and neck, liver or kidney cancer.

CDR3 amino acids: CASSLDPGSGELFF. CDR3 sequence (DNA): TGTGCCAGCAGCTTAGATCCCGGGTCCGGGGAGCTGTTTTTT. The chain has TRBV11-2 and TRBJ2-2, with D unclear. Trimming left V 0 bases short and J 6 bases short, with 8 bases between. CDR3 size: 14 residues. Germline V CDR1 and CDR2: SGHAT, FQNNGV.

The V call is TRBV19, the J call TRBJ1-5; no clear D. CDR3 length: 13 amino acids. The V gene's germline CDR1 is LNHDA and CDR2 SQIVND (reference sequence). Trimming left V 5 bases short and J 3 bases short, with 8 bases between. The CDR3 is CASSPGINQPQHF. CDR3 sequence (DNA): TGTGCCAGTAGTCCCGGGATCAATCAGCCCCAGCATTTT.

This chain connects TRBV19 to TRBJ2-1; no firm D call. Deletions cut 1 base from V and 2 bases from J, with 6 bases between. Per the germline V gene, CDR1 is LNHDA and CDR2 is SQIVND (reference sequence). The CDR3 loop spans 14 amino acids. The CDR3 is CASSIVLAYNEQFF. In DNA form, the CDR3 reads TGTGCCAGTAGTATAGTACTTGCCTACAATGAGCAGTTCTTC.

The J gene is TRBJ2-2, the V gene TRBV5-5; 7 bases align to TRBD1. The CDR3 covers 19 residues. Trimming cost V 3 bases and J 1 base; bases outside gene matches: 15. In germline, CDR1 is SGHKS, CDR2 YYEKEE (reference sequence). CDR3 region: CASSSTTTGMFRNTGELFF. The CDR3 DNA is TGTGCCAGCAGCTCCACCACGACAGGGATGTTCAGGAACACCGGGGAGCTGTTTTTT.

The chain has TRBV29-1 and TRBJ2-4; D not certain. The CDR3 covers 17 residues. The germline gives CDR1 SQVTM, CDR2 ANQGSEA. Between the trimmed V and J ends, which lost 0 bases and 0 bases, there was a span of 15 bases. This CDR3 reads CSVEDRVEGSAKNIQYF. The CDR3 DNA sequence: TGCAGCGTTGAAGATCGGGTGGAAGGATCAGCCAAAAACATTCAGTACTTC.

Written as DNA, the CDR3 is TGCGCCAGCAGCCTAAACCCACCGGGACACCCGAACACTGAAGCTTTCTTT. It specifies CASSLNPPGHPNTEAFF. The rearrangement joins TRBV4-1 to TRBJ1-1, with D perhaps matching TRBD1 (6 bases). The CDR3 spans 17 residues. Germline V lookup: CDR1 MGHRA, CDR2 YSYEKL. The V gene lost 4 bases and the J gene lost 1 base, with 19 bases spanning the gap.

This chain joins TRBV15 and TRBJ2-1; weak D call: TRBD2 (5 bases). V lost 0 bases to trimming and J lost 2 bases, with 14 bases between them. Germline assignment: CDR1 LNHNV and CDR2 YYDKDF (reference sequence). This CDR3 has 17 amino acids. In nucleotides, the CDR3 is TGTGCCACCAGCAGAGAAGCAATGAGCGGACCCTACAATGAGCAGTTCTTC. Translation gives CATSREAMSGPYNEQFF.

Remarks on this clone: The junction departs from germline at one end; a sequencing error may be responsible. The chain couples TRBV5-6 to TRBJ2-7; no clear D gene. The CDR3 is made up of 12 amino acids. Germline values: CDR1 SGHDT, CDR2 YYEEEE. The CDR3 spells CASSLSRSSVLF. Written as DNA, the CDR3 is TGTGCCAGCAGCTTGAGTCGGTCTTCCGTTCTCTTC.

The chain has TRBV7-8 and TRBJ1-5; no reliable D call. V lost 1 base, J lost 6 bases, and 13 bases lay in between. CDR1 and CDR2 (germline): SGHVS, FQNEAQ. The CDR3 loop spans 15 amino acids. The CDR3, as DNA: TGTGCCAGCAGCTTAGATAGTGTAAGAACTCAGCCCCAGCATTTT. It codes for CASSLDSVRTQPQHF.

CDR3 loop: CSARDGFGHYNEQFF. For the CDR3, the DNA is TGCAGCGCACGAGACGGGTTCGGACACTACAATGAGCAGTTCTTC. This chain joins TRBV29-1 and TRBJ2-1; a weak D match, TRBD1 (5 bases). From germline, CDR1 is SQVTM and CDR2 ANQGSEA. V gave up 7 bases and J gave up 3 bases, with 19 bases separating them. The CDR3 covers 15 residues.

This chain connects TRBV30 to TRBJ2-7; no definite D call. CDR1 GTSNPN and CDR2 SVGIG come from the germline V gene (reference sequence). Trimming removed 0 bases from V and 4 bases from J, with 10 bases in between. The CDR3 sequence is 13 residues long. CDR3 sequence reads: CAWSVKGSYEQYF. As DNA, the CDR3 is TGTGCCTGGAGTGTAAAGGGAAGTTACGAGCAGTACTTC.

The chain joins TRBV30 to TRBJ2-1; 7 positions agree with TRBD1. Germline lookup yields CDR1 GTSNPN and CDR2 SVGIG (reference sequence). The CDR3 has 17 residues. The trim removed 4 bases at V and 1 base at J, leaving 13 bases unmatched. CDR3 coding DNA: TGTGCCTGGACCAAAAACAGGGGTAGGAGTTCCTACAATGAGCAGTTCTTC. This encodes CAWTKNRGRSSYNEQFF.

The chain uses TRBV4-1 and TRBJ2-1; D remains ambiguous. V lost 8 bases, J lost 0 bases, and 8 bases lay in between. Germline assignment: CDR1 MGHRA and CDR2 YSYEKL. The CDR3 has 13 residues. The CDR3 nucleotides are TGCGCCAGCGGAGAGAGCTCCTACAATGAGCAGTTCTTC. Protein sequence: CASGESSYNEQFF.

Here the CDR3 DNA reads TGTGCCAGCAGACAGGGGGCCAATGAGCAGTTCTTC. This encodes CASRQGANEQFF. The chain couples TRBV2 to TRBJ2-1; 9 bases align to TRBD1. Germline trimming cut 6 bases from V and 6 bases from J; bases unmatched to any gene: 0. This CDR3 region has 12 residues. Germline values: CDR1 SNHLY, CDR2 FYNNEI.

V and J are TRBV9 and TRBJ1-2; possibly TRBD1 for D (5 bases). V lost 4 bases to trimming and J lost 8 bases, with 21 bases between them. This CDR3 is 15 amino acids long. Germline V gene data show CDR1 as SGDLS and CDR2 as YYNGEE. CDR3 loop: CASSPGDAALPGYTF. The CDR3 region has the DNA TGTGCCAGCAGCCCGGGGGACGCCGCCCTTCCGGGCTACACCTTC. Looking up the rest from reference TRBV9 and TRBJ1-2 gives the full variable domain: DSGVTQTPKHLITATGQRVTLRCSPRSGDLSVYWYQQSLDQGLQFLIQYYNGEERAKGNILERFSAQQFPDLHSELNLSSLELGDSALYFCASSPGDAALPGYTFGSGTRLTVV.

This clone appeared once. CDR3 residues: CAWSAQGTSGYTF. The CDR3 DNA reads as TGTGCCTGGAGTGCCCAGGGGACATCTGGCTACACCTTC. The rearrangement uses TRBV30 and TRBJ1-2, with TRBD1 as a possible D gene (6 bases). The length of the CDR3 is 13 residues. Germline values: CDR1 GTSNPN, CDR2 SVGIG (reference sequence). Trimming stripped 1 base from V and 7 bases from J, with 13 bases between.

The rearrangement uses TRBV27 and TRBJ2-6, with a possible D match to TRBD2 (6 bases). V lost 5 bases to trimming and J lost 3 bases, with 17 bases between them. Germline CDR1 and CDR2: MNHEY and SMNVEV (reference sequence). The CDR3 length is 17 residues. CDR3 in amino acids: CASSPSGWGVGANVLTF. The CDR3 DNA reads as TGTGCCAGCAGTCCCTCAGGGTGGGGGGTTGGGGCCAACGTCCTGACTTTC.

This sequence joins TRBV6-5 and TRBJ2-3; D is unresolved. Germline loops: CDR1 MNHEY, CDR2 SVGAGI. With 4 bases removed from V and 8 bases from J, the gap between germline ends came to 16 bases. This CDR3 is built from 14 residues. In DNA, the CDR3 is TGTGCCAGCAGTTCCCGAATTAGCTGGGGTACGCAGTATTTT. Residues: CASSSRISWGTQYF.

The rearrangement links TRBV11-1 to TRBJ2-7, with 9 bases aligning to TRBD1. The CDR3 covers 15 residues. With V trimmed by 5 bases and J by 5 bases, 10 bases remained unmatched. In germline, CDR1 is SGHAT, CDR2 FQDESV (reference sequence). CDR3 sequence reads: CASSPPGQGFHEQYF. The CDR3 coding sequence is TGTGCCAGCAGCCCCCCGGGACAGGGATTCCACGAGCAGTACTTC. The entire variable domain, with the rest obtained from reference TRBV11-1 and TRBJ2-7, is as follows: EAEVAQSPRYKITEKSQAVAFWCDPISGHATLYWYRQILGQGPELLVQFQDESVVDDSQLPKDRFSAERLKGVDSTLKIQPAELGDSAMYLCASSPPGQGFHEQYFGPGTRLTVT.

CDR3 region: CASSPTDGAYQPQHF. The CDR3 DNA is TGTGCCAGCAGCCCAACGGACGGGGCTTATCAGCCCCAGCATTTT. The chain links TRBV27 to TRBJ1-5, with D possibly matching TRBD1 (5 bases). V lost 6 bases and J lost 5, with 17 bases in between. Germline CDR1 reads MNHEY; CDR2 reads SMNVEV (reference sequence). The CDR3 extends over 15 amino acids.

V and J are TRBV27 and TRBJ2-1; TRBD2 matches at 9 bases. The CDR3 loop spans 15 amino acids. V gave up 2 bases and J gave up 2 bases; unmatched junction bases: 1. CDR1 and CDR2 (germline): MNHEY, SMNVEV (reference sequence). This CDR3 is CASSLAGGPYNEQFF. The CDR3 DNA sequence: TGTGCCAGCAGTTTAGCGGGAGGGCCCTACAATGAGCAGTTCTTC.

The rearrangement uses TRBV5-5 and TRBJ2-7; D not resolved. Trimming left V 2 bases short and J 6 bases short, with 12 bases between. CDR1 SGHKS and CDR2 YYEKEE come from the germline V gene (reference sequence). This CDR3 has 13 residues. DNA of the CDR3: TGTGCCAGCAGCTTTCGCCCGTCGGGCGAGCAGTACTTC. Encoded protein: CASSFRPSGEQYF.

This chain joins TRBV29-1 and TRBJ2-7, with D unresolved. Looked up from germline, CDR1 is SQVTM and CDR2 is ANQGSEA. This CDR3 spans 12 amino acids. V was clipped by 4 bases and J by 2 bases, with 9 bases between them. The CDR3 nucleotides read TGCAGCGTTGTGTCAGACACCTACGAGCAGTACTTC. Encoded protein: CSVVSDTYEQYF.

This rearrangement joins TRBV15 to TRBJ1-4, with D possibly TRBD1 on 5 matching bases. Germline V CDR1 and CDR2: LNHNV, YYDKDF (reference sequence). V was cut by 3 bases and J by 5 bases, with 16 bases left in between. The CDR3 is 16 amino acids. DNA of the CDR3: TGTGCCACCAGCAGGCTACCTGGGACTGAGAATGAAAAACTGTTTTTT. Its protein product is CATSRLPGTENEKLFF.

The rearrangement joins TRBV5-1 to TRBJ2-7; 7 positions match TRBD2. CDR1 SGHRS and CDR2 YFSETQ come from the germline V gene. V dropped 0 bases and J dropped 0; count of bases not matched to a gene: 6. CDR3 length: 16 amino acids. The CDR3 loop reads CASSLDGGGSSYEQYF. CDR3 in DNA: TGCGCCAGCAGCTTGGACGGCGGGGGAAGCTCCTACGAGCAGTACTTC.

V gene TRBV27 combines with J gene TRBJ2-3; 8 positions agree with TRBD1. The CDR3 is 15 residues long. Trimming cost V 6 bases and J 3 bases; bases outside gene matches: 8. Germline CDR1 and CDR2: MNHEY and SMNVEV (reference sequence). This chain's CDR3 is CASSQGTGGTDTQYF. DNA of the CDR3: TGTGCCAGCAGCCAGGGGACAGGAGGAACAGATACGCAGTATTTT.

This clone was seen only once. A junction boundary mismatches the germline segment, possibly from a read error. This chain connects TRBV27 to TRBJ2-5; D not certain. Germline V CDR1 and CDR2: MNHEY, SMNVEV (reference sequence). The CDR3 is made up of 14 amino acids. The CDR3, as DNA: TGTGCCAGCAGTTTAGATCCCGCTCAAGACACCCAGTACTTC. Translating gives CASSLDPAQDTQYF.

This rearrangement joins TRBV10-2 to TRBJ2-1; 9 positions agree with TRBD2. Per germline, CDR1 WSHSY and CDR2 SAAADI. The CDR3 is 16 residues long. The J segment lost 6 bases and the V segment lost 7 bases, leaving 13 bases of the junction unmatched. Written as DNA, the CDR3 is TGCGCCAGCACTAGAGGGGGCGGGAGGGCAGCCAATGAGCAGTTCTTC. It is translated as CASTRGGGRAANEQFF.